This T cell receptor (beta chain) was profiled in a study of human T cells and chemical hapten exposure. This clonotype was counted a few times. Time point noted: patch test 3, about 24 weeks after DPC sensitization. Stated treatment: therapeutic diphenylcyclopropenone sensitization with weekly scalp DPC. Germline V gene lookup returns CDR1 DFQATT and CDR2 SNEGSKA (reference sequence). This CDR3 spans 11 amino acids. Trimming cost V 0 bases and J 7 bases, with 6 bases left between them. TCRdb reprocessed the RACE reads with MiXCR, giving one entry per CDR3 protein. The sample consists of about 89,000 distinct CDR3 sequences, 10% to 15% of them appearing once.

The genes are TRBV20-1 and TRBJ1-2; the D is unclear. The sequence was obtained from a woman aged 50 to 65 with alopecia areata. Some clones in this sample may be carry-over from other donors' samples. Sequencing used whole blood, obtained in connection with sensitization to the hapten diphenylcyclopropenone (DPC). CDR3 amino acids: CSARDAAGYTF. The CDR3 coding sequence is TGCAGTGCTAGAGATGCCGCTGGCTACACCTTC.